This T cell receptor (beta chain) comes out of a study of blood T cell repertoires in COVID-19. Across the study: Samples of COVID-19 (acute and convalescent) were obtained from the United States, Italy and Spain. PBMCs, B-cell-depleted T cells, or T cells were the source of the cDNA or gDNA that made up the material.

Measured with immunoSEQ multiplex PCR; TCRdb has only the in-frame clones, and not every one. The data hold about 160,000 clones, with around four fifths observed a single time. The CDR3 has 13 amino acids. The junction had 7 bases not matched to a gene; V was cut back by 5 bases and J by 6 bases. From germline, CDR1 is SGHTA and CDR2 FQGTGA. The age range of participants was about 18 to 95 years, with residence in about two dozen US areas. Donors of Cohort 3 who recovered were those that had two negative PCRs, clearance, or symptom resolution. Sequencing was performed on PBMCs or T cells enriched from blood (not recorded which). The rearrangement uses TRBV7-3 and TRBJ2-7; 7 bases align to TRBD1. This receptor was identified in a woman in her 50s who had recovered from COVID-19. The chain's CDR3 is CASSPHRGGEQYF. As DNA, the CDR3 is TGTGCCAGCAGCCCCCACAGGGGTGGCGAGCAGTACTTC.